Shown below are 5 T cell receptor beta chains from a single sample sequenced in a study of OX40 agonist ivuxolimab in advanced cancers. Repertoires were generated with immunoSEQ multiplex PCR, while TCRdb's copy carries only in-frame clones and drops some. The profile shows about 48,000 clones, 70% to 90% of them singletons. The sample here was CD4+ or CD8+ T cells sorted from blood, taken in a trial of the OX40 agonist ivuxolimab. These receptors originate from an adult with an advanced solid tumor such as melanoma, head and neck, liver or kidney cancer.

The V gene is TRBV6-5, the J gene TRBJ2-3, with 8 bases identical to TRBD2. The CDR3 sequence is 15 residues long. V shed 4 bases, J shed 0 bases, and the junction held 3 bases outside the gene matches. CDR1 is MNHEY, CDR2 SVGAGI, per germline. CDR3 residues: CASSWVAGSTDTQYF. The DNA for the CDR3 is TGTGCCAGCAGTTGGGTAGCGGGAAGCACAGATACGCAGTATTTT.

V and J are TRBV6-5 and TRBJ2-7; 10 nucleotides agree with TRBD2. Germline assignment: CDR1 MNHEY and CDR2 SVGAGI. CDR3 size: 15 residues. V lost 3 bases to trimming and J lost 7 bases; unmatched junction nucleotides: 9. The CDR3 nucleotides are TGTGCCAGCAGTTATCTAGCGGGAGATCGGGGGGAGCAGTACTTC. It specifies CASSYLAGDRGEQYF.

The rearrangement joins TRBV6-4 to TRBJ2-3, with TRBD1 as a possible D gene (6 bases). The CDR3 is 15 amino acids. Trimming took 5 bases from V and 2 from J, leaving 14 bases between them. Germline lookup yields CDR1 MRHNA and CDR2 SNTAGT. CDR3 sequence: CASSPTGYATDTQYF. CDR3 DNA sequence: TGTGCCAGCAGTCCTACAGGGTACGCCACAGATACGCAGTATTTT.

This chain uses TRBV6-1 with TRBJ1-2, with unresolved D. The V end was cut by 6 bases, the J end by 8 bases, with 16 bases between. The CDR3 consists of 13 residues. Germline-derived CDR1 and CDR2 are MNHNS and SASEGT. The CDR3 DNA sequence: TGTGCCAGCAGGAACCCCGCCTTGGGCGGCTACACCTTC. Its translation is CASRNPALGGYTF.

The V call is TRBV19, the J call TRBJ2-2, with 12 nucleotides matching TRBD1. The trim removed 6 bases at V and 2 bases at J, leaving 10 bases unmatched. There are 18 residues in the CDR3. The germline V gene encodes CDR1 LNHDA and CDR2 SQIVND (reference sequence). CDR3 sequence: CASSSRSGTGGNTGELFF. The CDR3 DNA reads TGTGCCAGTAGCTCGCGGTCCGGGACAGGGGGCAACACCGGGGAGCTGTTTTTT.